This T cell receptor beta chain is drawn from a study of T cells in Graves' hyperthyroidism and ophthalmopathy. RNA transcripts gave rise to amplified TCR beta CDR3 regions. The HTBI primer set drove a first-round RT-PCR of the TCR CDR3. TCRdb redid the calling of the multiplex PCR reads with MiXCR, one entry per CDR3 protein. The data contain 300,000 to 450,000 distinct CDR3 sequences, less than 20% of them singletons. The table lists this clonotype with a few counts. The sequencing input was blood. The sequence was collected from a woman aged 18-29 years with Graves' hyperthyroidism that later progressed to Graves' ophthalmopathy.

The CDR3, as DNA: TGCAGTGCTCCGCACACAAGACTAGCGCGTAATGAGCAGTTCTTC. It yields the protein CSAPHTRLARNEQFF. The V and J genes are TRBV20-1 and TRBJ2-1; 8 positions match TRBD2. The CDR3 has 15 residues. Germline V gives CDR1 DFQATT, CDR2 SNEGSKA (reference sequence). J gave up 7 bases and V 5 bases, and 13 bases lay outside the gene matches.